The 21 T cell receptor beta chains given below trace back to one sample, sequenced in a study of CD8 T cells in Susac syndrome. cDNA came from about 0.5 to 1 ug RNA primed by random hexamers. TCRdb passed the immunoSEQ multiplex PCR reads through MiXCR, listing each CDR3 protein once. This table holds 150,000 to 180,000 distinct CDR3 sequences, 90% to 95% found once. The specimen was CD8+ T cells from PBMCs. These receptors were collected from a human donor with multiple sclerosis.

The genes are TRBV30 and TRBJ1-2; the D is unclear. Germline CDR1 is GTSNPN and CDR2 is SVGIG (reference sequence). The V end lost 5 bases, the J end lost 0 bases, and 4 bases lay between the germline ends. This CDR3 is built from 11 residues. The CDR3 bases are TGTGCCTGGGAGACTAACTATGGCTACACCTTC. Its translation: CAWETNYGYTF.

The gene calls are TRBV20-1 and TRBJ1-1; no reliable D call. Trimming took off 2 bases at V and 1 base at J, with 11 bases between the two ends. The CDR3 has 14 amino acids. Germline assignment: CDR1 DFQATT and CDR2 SNEGSKA (reference sequence). As DNA, the CDR3 is TGCAGTGCTAGAACTCTACGAGGGAACACTGAAGCTTTCTTT. It specifies CSARTLRGNTEAFF.

The V call is TRBV28, the J call TRBJ2-1; D possibly uses TRBD1 or TRBD2 (5 bases each). This CDR3 has 13 amino acids. V shed 8 bases and J shed 16 bases, with 24 bases lying between them. From germline, CDR1 is MDHEN and CDR2 SYDVKM. CDR3 sequence reads: CASGGTRRAMVFF. The CDR3 nucleotides are TGTGCCAGCGGGGGAACACGACGGGCTATGGTATTCTTC.

This rearrangement joins TRBV30 to TRBJ2-1, with 7 bases matching TRBD2. With V trimmed by 1 base and J by 4 bases, 7 bases remained unmatched. There are 15 residues in the CDR3. CDR1 GTSNPN and CDR2 SVGIG come from the germline V gene (reference sequence). This chain's CDR3 is CAWSEASGPYNEQFF. CDR3 nucleotide sequence: TGTGCCTGGAGTGAGGCTAGCGGACCTTACAATGAGCAGTTCTTC.

The chain combines TRBV20-1 with TRBJ2-4; D possibly corresponds to TRBD1 (6 bases). Germline-derived CDR1 and CDR2 are DFQATT and SNEGSKA (reference sequence). The CDR3 consists of 17 residues. The ends were cut back, 2 bases at V and 0 bases at J, with 17 bases in the middle. The CDR3 DNA is TGCAGTGCTAGAACTTACCCACAGGGAACAGCCAAAAACATTCAGTACTTC. Translated: CSARTYPQGTAKNIQYF.

The chain carries TRBV27 and TRBJ1-1; D gene unclear. V lost 0 bases and J lost 5, with 7 bases in between. CDR3 length: 13 residues. Germline CDR1 and CDR2: MNHEY and SMNVEV (reference sequence). The CDR3 nucleotides read TGTGCCAGCAGTTTATCCCCGGGGACTGAAGCTTTCTTT. This sequence encodes CASSLSPGTEAFF.

J is TRBJ2-3 and V is TRBV5-6; the match to TRBD2 covers 10 bases. From germline, CDR1 is SGHDT and CDR2 YYEEEE. The CDR3 is made up of 16 amino acids. The junction had 6 bases not matched to a gene; V was cut back by 4 bases and J by 1 base. This CDR3 is CASSPAGTSGTDTQYF. For the CDR3, the DNA is TGTGCCAGCAGCCCTGCCGGGACTAGCGGCACAGATACGCAGTATTTT.

The gene calls are TRBV20-1 and TRBJ2-1, with 7 bases identical to TRBD1. The germline V gene encodes CDR1 DFQATT and CDR2 SNEGSKA (reference sequence). The CDR3 is 12 residues long. Unmatched junction bases numbered 9, after V lost 6 bases and J lost 10 bases. The CDR3 region has the DNA TGCAGTGCCCCGGGACAGAAAAGCGAGCAGTTCTTC. Encoded protein: CSAPGQKSEQFF.

The chain combines TRBV2 with TRBJ1-1, with 7 bases aligning to TRBD1. Germline CDR1 SNHLY, CDR2 FYNNEI. The CDR3 is 10 residues long. V lost 10 bases to trimming and J lost 8 bases; unmatched junction nucleotides: 4. CDR3 in amino acids: CATVDREAFF. The CDR3 nucleotides are TGTGCCACCGTGGACAGGGAAGCTTTCTTT. Full variable domain (rest looked up from reference TRBV2 and TRBJ1-1): EPEVTQTPSHQVTQMGQEVILRCVPISNHLYFYWYRQILGQKVEFLVSFYNNEISEKSEIFDDQFSVERPDGSNFTLKIRSTKLEDSAMYFCATVDREAFFGQGTRLTVV.

This chain links TRBV7-9 with TRBJ2-3, with D unresolved. Germline V gene sequence: CDR1 SEHNR, CDR2 FQNEAQ (reference sequence). This CDR3 has 16 residues. Trimming left V 7 bases short and J 1 base short, with 18 bases between. The CDR3 DNA sequence: TGTGCCAGCACCGCTTCTGTCAGCCCAGGCACAGATACGCAGTATTTT. Translating it yields CASTASVSPGTDTQYF.

The genes are TRBV3-1 and TRBJ1-2; D perhaps matches TRBD1 (5 bases). The germline V gene has CDR1 LGHDT and CDR2 YNNKEL (reference sequence). Trimming cost V 2 bases and J 6 bases, with 10 bases left between them. This CDR3 is built from 13 residues. The DNA for the CDR3 is TGTGCCAGCAGCCAACGGGCAGGGAATGGCTACACCTTC. Translation: CASSQRAGNGYTF. The entire variable domain, with the rest obtained from reference TRBV3-1 and TRBJ1-2, is as follows: DTAVSQTPKYLVTQMGNDKSIKCEQNLGHDTMYWYKQDSKKFLKIMFSYNNKELIINETVPNRFSPKSPDKAHLNLHINSLELGDSAVYFCASSQRAGNGYTFGSGTRLTVV.

The rearrangement joins TRBV20-1 to TRBJ2-7, with 10 bases identical to TRBD2. Trimming removed 8 bases from V and 5 bases from J; junction bases left unmatched: 12. Germline values: CDR1 DFQATT, CDR2 SNEGSKA (reference sequence). This CDR3 contains 14 residues. The CDR3 bases are TGCAGTCAAGTACCTCCGGGACTAGCGCACGAGCAGTACTTC. Protein sequence: CSQVPPGLAHEQYF.

This clonotype appeared once. This chain uses TRBV12-5 with TRBJ2-1; D ambiguous. Trimming shortened V by 5 bases and J by 8 bases, and 10 bases separated the two germline ends. The CDR3 is made up of 12 amino acids. Germline V gene lookup returns CDR1 LGHNT and CDR2 FRNRAP. The CDR3 DNA reads as TGTGCTAGTGGTCCAAGTCGGGATGAGCAGTTCTTC. Residues: CASGPSRDEQFF.

The V and J genes are TRBV20-1 and TRBJ2-7, with D perhaps TRBD1 (5 bases). The V end was cut by 3 bases, the J end by 2 bases, with 17 bases between. The CDR3 has 15 residues. CDR1 is DFQATT and CDR2 is SNEGSKA in the germline V gene (reference sequence). The CDR3, as DNA: TGCAGTGCTAGCAATCCAACAGGCCTTACCTACGAGCAGTACTTC. It codes for CSASNPTGLTYEQYF.

The chain recombines TRBV27 with TRBJ1-1, with D unclear. CDR1 and CDR2 from the germline V gene are MNHEY and SMNVEV (reference sequence). This CDR3 spans 15 amino acids. V was clipped by 6 bases and J by 6 bases, with 20 bases between them. The CDR3 sequence: CASRTRTGLTPEAFF. The CDR3 DNA follows: TGTGCCAGCAGGACACGGACCGGACTAACTCCTGAAGCTTTCTTT.

The chain recombines TRBV27 with TRBJ1-2, with a tentative D call TRBD1 (5 bases). Per the germline V gene, CDR1 is MNHEY and CDR2 is SMNVEV (reference sequence). The CDR3 runs to 13 residues. The V and J ends lost 6 bases and 6 bases respectively, with 14 bases between them. DNA for the CDR3: TGTGCCAGCAGGATCGGGCAGGGAGATGGCTACACCTTC. Protein product: CASRIGQGDGYTF.

As DNA, the CDR3 is TGTGCCAGCAGCCCCCCCGAAGCGGTCAGGGCTGGAGATACGCAGTATTTT. Its protein is CASSPPEAVRAGDTQYF. The V and J genes are TRBV7-2 and TRBJ2-3; D tentatively fits TRBD1 or TRBD2 (5 bases each). V was clipped by 5 bases and J by 5 bases, with 23 bases between them. Germline V gives CDR1 SGHTA, CDR2 FQGNSA. There are 17 residues in the CDR3.

The chain is built from TRBV20-1 and TRBJ1-6; TRBD1 is a possible D gene (5 bases). V was trimmed by 0 bases and J by 6 bases, leaving 12 bases between them. The germline gives CDR1 DFQATT, CDR2 SNEGSKA (reference sequence). The CDR3 runs to 15 residues. The CDR3 region has the DNA TGCAGTGCTAGAGATCCGCGGGACGCTAATTCACCCCTCCACTTT. This encodes CSARDPRDANSPLHF.

The chain combines TRBV5-1 with TRBJ2-1, with TRBD1 matching 10 bases. CDR3 size: 15 residues. CDR1 and CDR2 (germline): SGHRS, YFSETQ. The V segment lost 5 bases and the J segment 6 bases; nucleotides outside the gene matches: 8. The CDR3 DNA is TGCGCCAGCAGGCGGACAGGGGGAAGGGTCAATGAGCAGTTCTTC. This gives the protein CASRRTGGRVNEQFF.

The chain employs TRBV6-2 or TRBV6-3 and TRBJ1-1, with 7 nucleotides matching TRBD1. Per germline, CDR1 MNHEY and CDR2 SVGEGT. This CDR3 is built from 16 residues. The V and J ends lost 1 base and 1 base, in that order; junction bases with no gene match: 6. CDR3 protein: CASSYFTGTANTEAFF. The CDR3 DNA reads as TGTGCCAGCAGTTACTTCACCGGGACAGCGAACACTGAAGCTTTCTTT.

V usage is TRBV9 and J usage is TRBJ2-1, with TRBD1 matching 8 bases. Germline V gene data show CDR1 as SGDLS and CDR2 as YYNGEE. The CDR3 has 14 residues. With 5 bases clipped from V and 8 bases from J, the junction kept 9 bases outside the gene matches. CDR3 sequence reads: CASRGQGAPHEQFF. DNA for the CDR3: TGTGCCAGCAGAGGGCAGGGGGCCCCCCATGAGCAGTTCTTC.